This T cell receptor beta chain appears in the sequencing data of a study of T cell changes during pregnancy in multiple sclerosis. Clones were read by immunoSEQ multiplex PCR, and TCRdb kept only the in-frame ones, dropping some. Among approximately 40,000 clones listed, just over 90% were seen once. The V segment lost 4 bases and the J segment 4 bases; nucleotides outside the gene matches: 7. The V gene's germline CDR1 is MDHEN and CDR2 SYDVKM. This CDR3 contains 15 residues. J is TRBJ1-2 and V is TRBV28, with 9 bases matching TRBD1. Sequences were derived from CD4+ T cells from peripheral blood mononuclear cells, sampled in the third trimester of pregnancy. This receptor was obtained from a female donor in good health, enrolled as a control in a pregnancy study. The CDR3 spells CASSSLGQGRYGYTF. The CDR3 DNA sequence: TGTGCCAGCAGTTCACTCGGACAGGGGCGCTATGGCTACACCTTC.